What follows are 5 T cell receptor beta chains derived from one specimen sequenced in a study of blood T cell repertoires in COVID-19. The assay was immunoSEQ multiplex PCR, and TCRdb's table has in-frame clones only and misses some. The repertoire holds 150,000 to 200,000 clones, with 81% as singletons. Material: peripheral blood. These receptors were obtained from a woman between 35 and 50 years old with COVID-19, enrolled during active disease.

This sequence joins TRBV2 and TRBJ2-5; TRBD2 matches 7 bases. The CDR3 contains 14 residues. Trimming cost V 3 bases and J 7 bases; bases outside gene matches: 8. The germline V gene encodes CDR1 SNHLY and CDR2 FYNNEI. CDR3 loop: CASSERRGVWTQYF. DNA for the CDR3: TGTGCCAGCAGTGAGCGACGGGGGGTATGGACCCAGTACTTC.

The CDR3 protein is CASMRIMRAENTIYF. DNA of the CDR3: TGTGCCAGTATGCGTATCATGCGGGCCGAAAACACCATATATTTT. V usage is TRBV19 and J usage is TRBJ1-3; no definite D call. CDR1 is LNHDA and CDR2 is SQIVND in the germline V gene (reference sequence). V gave up 7 bases and J gave up 6 bases, with 19 bases separating them. The CDR3 is 15 residues long.

This clone has a handful of counts. CDR3 in DNA: TGTGCCAGCAGCTTTATCGGAGACTATAGTAACAATGAGCAGTTCTTC. It specifies CASSFIGDYSNNEQFF. The chain uses TRBV11-2 and TRBJ2-1; a possible D gene is TRBD2 (5 bases). The CDR3 is 16 residues long. Germline assignment: CDR1 SGHAT and CDR2 FQNNGV. V shed 3 bases and J shed 5 bases, with 17 bases lying between them.

In its sample, this clone was seen a few times. CDR3 region: CASSRNDRVWTEAFF. The CDR3 DNA reads TGTGCCAGCAGCCGAAACGACAGGGTTTGGACTGAAGCTTTCTTT. The genes are TRBV14 and TRBJ1-1; 7 nucleotides line up with TRBD1. After removal of 4 bases from V and 5 bases from J, the junction contained 10 bases not matched to a gene. In germline, CDR1 is SGHDN, CDR2 FVKESK. This CDR3 contains 15 residues.

The rearrangement links TRBV19 to TRBJ1-2; maybe TRBD1 (6 bases). V gave up 9 bases and J gave up 5 bases, with 25 bases separating them. Per the germline V gene, CDR1 is LNHDA and CDR2 is SQIVND (reference sequence). The CDR3 spans 16 residues. The CDR3: CASQMGASYGSYGYTF. In DNA form, the CDR3 reads TGTGCCAGCCAAATGGGGGCCTCGTATGGCTCGTATGGCTACACCTTC.